This T cell receptor beta chain originates from a study of T cells after yellow fever vaccination. Points from the study as a whole: Clonotypes appearing in both CD4 and CD8 compartments existed, and their share was small. Reappearance after the booster was observed for most primary-vaccination clones (roughly 97% CD4, over 70% CD8).

As TCR cDNA was made by 5'RACE template switching, a universal primer site and UMIs were added. One entry per CDR3 protein results from TCRdb running MiXCR on the 5' RACE reads. The table includes 300,000 to 400,000 distinct CDR3 sequences, around 12% detected once. Germline lookup yields CDR1 SGHTA and CDR2 FQGTGA. The CDR3 is made up of 16 amino acids. J was trimmed by 6 bases and V by 5 bases; bases with no gene match: 8. About this clonotype: No antigen is known for it.

The chain carries TRBV7-3 and TRBJ2-2; 11 positions match TRBD2. This TCR came from a man aged 18 to 29 who received the YFV17D yellow fever vaccine. The sample consisted of CD4+ T cells sorted from PBMCs, taken 15 days after the yellow fever booster vaccination. The CDR3 here is CASSPRLAGGSGELFF. The CDR3, as DNA: TGTGCCAGCAGCCCCCGGCTAGCGGGGGGCTCCGGGGAGCTGTTTTTT.